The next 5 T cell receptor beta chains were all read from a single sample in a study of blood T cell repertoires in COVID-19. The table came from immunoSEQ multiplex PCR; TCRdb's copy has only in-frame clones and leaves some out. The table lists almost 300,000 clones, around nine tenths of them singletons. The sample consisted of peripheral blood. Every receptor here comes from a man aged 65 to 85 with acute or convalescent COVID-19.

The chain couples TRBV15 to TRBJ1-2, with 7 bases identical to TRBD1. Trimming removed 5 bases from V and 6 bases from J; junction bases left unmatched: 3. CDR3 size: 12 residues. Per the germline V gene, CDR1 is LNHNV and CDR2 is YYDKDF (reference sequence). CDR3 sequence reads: CATSGQGDGYTF. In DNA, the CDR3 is TGTGCCACCAGCGGCCAGGGGGATGGCTACACCTTC.

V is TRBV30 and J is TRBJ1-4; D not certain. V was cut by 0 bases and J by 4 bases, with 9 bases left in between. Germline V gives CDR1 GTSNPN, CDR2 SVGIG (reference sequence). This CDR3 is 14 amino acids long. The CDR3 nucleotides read TGTGCCTGGAGTGTGACTGTGGATAATGAAAAACTGTTTTTT. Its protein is CAWSVTVDNEKLFF.

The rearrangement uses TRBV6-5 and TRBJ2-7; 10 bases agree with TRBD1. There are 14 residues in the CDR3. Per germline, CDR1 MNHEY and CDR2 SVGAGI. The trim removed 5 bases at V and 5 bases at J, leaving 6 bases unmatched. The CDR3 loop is CASSLRDRGHEQYF. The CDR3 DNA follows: TGTGCCAGCAGTCTCCGGGACAGGGGACACGAGCAGTACTTC.

CDR3 residues: CASSPDTYYGYTF. The CDR3 bases are TGTGCCAGCTCACCCGACACATACTATGGCTACACCTTC. The chain carries TRBV18 and TRBJ1-2; D not certain. V dropped 3 bases and J dropped 3 bases, with 8 bases sitting between them. This CDR3 spans 13 amino acids. CDR1 KGHSH and CDR2 LQKENI come from the germline V gene.

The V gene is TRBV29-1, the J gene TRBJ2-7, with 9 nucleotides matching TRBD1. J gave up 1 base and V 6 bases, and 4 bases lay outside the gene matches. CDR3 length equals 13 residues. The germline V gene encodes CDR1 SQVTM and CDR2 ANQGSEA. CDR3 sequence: CSVRDRASYEQYF. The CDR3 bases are TGCAGCGTGAGGGACAGGGCTTCCTACGAGCAGTACTTC.